The 17 T cell receptor beta chains in this list originate from one sample, sequenced in a study of cytomegalovirus exposure and HLA in healthy donors. Use of 60 Vbeta and 13 Jbeta primers characterized the PCR. Libraries were prepared by immunoSEQ multiplex PCR; TCRdb keeps only in-frame clonotypes and omits some of them. The data hold 97,000 or so clones, with about 62% observed a single time. The sequenced sample was PBMCs. The receptors shown here come from a human donor in good health.

Of note for this clone: The junction departs from germline at one end; a sequencing error may be responsible. This chain connects TRBV6-5 to TRBJ1-5; TRBD1 might be the D (6 bases). The CDR3 is made up of 12 amino acids. Germline V gives CDR1 MNHEY, CDR2 SVGAGI. The CDR3 protein is CASSRPGQLQHF. The CDR3 DNA is TGTGCCAGCAGCCGCCCCGGACAGCTCCAGCATTTT.

This sequence joins TRBV30 and TRBJ2-7; 10 bases align to TRBD2. Germline V gene sequence: CDR1 GTSNPN, CDR2 SVGIG (reference sequence). Losses at the gene ends were 2 bases for V and 0 bases for J; bases not matched to a gene: 1. The CDR3 is 14 residues long. The CDR3 here is CAWSSGRGSYEQYF. The CDR3 region has the DNA TGTGCCTGGAGTAGCGGGAGGGGCTCCTACGAGCAGTACTTC.

The chain carries TRBV4-1 and TRBJ2-7, with 7 bases matching TRBD1. The CDR3 loop spans 13 amino acids. The junction had 5 bases not matched to a gene; V was cut back by 2 bases and J by 7 bases. Germline-derived CDR1 and CDR2 are MGHRA and YSYEKL. The CDR3: CASSQTGVSEQYF. The CDR3 region has the DNA TGCGCCAGCAGCCAAACAGGGGTGTCGGAGCAGTACTTC.

The V call is TRBV30, the J call TRBJ1-3; D is possibly TRBD1 (5 bases). The V end was cut by 3 bases, the J end by 0 bases, with 12 bases between. The V gene's germline CDR1 is GTSNPN and CDR2 SVGIG (reference sequence). There are 15 residues in the CDR3. CDR3 nucleotide sequence: TGTGCCTGGAGGGAGGAGGGGAACTCTGGAAACACCATATATTTT. Its translation is CAWREEGNSGNTIYF.

The rearrangement joins TRBV19 to TRBJ2-7; D is possibly TRBD1 (5 bases). The CDR3 runs to 13 residues. V lost 7 bases and J lost 3, with 13 bases in between. The germline V gene has CDR1 LNHDA and CDR2 SQIVND (reference sequence). In DNA, the CDR3 is TGTGCCAGTAAACCCTCCACAGGCTACGAGCAGTACTTC. Translation: CASKPSTGYEQYF.

This CDR3 is CASSAGRFSNQPQHF. As DNA, the CDR3 is TGTGCCAGCAGCGCGGGCCGGTTTAGCAATCAGCCCCAGCATTTT. The chain has TRBV7-8 and TRBJ1-5; no clear D gene. This CDR3 contains 15 residues. With 5 bases removed from V and 0 bases from J, the gap between germline ends came to 11 bases. Germline V CDR1 and CDR2: SGHVS, FQNEAQ.

This clone was counted between two and nine times. The CDR3 here is CASSYSDNSYEQYF. DNA for the CDR3: TGTGCCAGCAGTTACTCGGACAACTCCTACGAGCAGTACTTC. The chain is built from TRBV6-6 and TRBJ2-5; the D gene is possibly TRBD1 (5 bases). The DNA end favors TRBJ2-7, so the J call may be wrong. This CDR3 spans 14 amino acids. Germline assignment: CDR1 MNHNY and CDR2 SVGAGI (reference sequence).

The chain is built from TRBV5-6 and TRBJ1-2; 8 bases are shared with TRBD1. After removal of 4 bases from V and 4 bases from J, the junction contained 6 bases not matched to a gene. This CDR3 has 14 residues. Germline V gene sequence: CDR1 SGHDT, CDR2 YYEEEE. The CDR3 DNA is TGTGCCAGCAGCCTACGACAGGGGCTCTATGGCTACACCTTC. Translating gives CASSLRQGLYGYTF.

The chain combines TRBV11-3 with TRBJ2-1, with TRBD2 matching 7 bases. CDR3 length equals 17 residues. The J segment lost 2 bases and the V segment lost 2 bases, leaving 9 bases of the junction unmatched. Germline V gives CDR1 SGHNT, CDR2 YENEEA. The CDR3 loop is CASSLTAGVNPYNEQFF. The CDR3 DNA reads as TGTGCCAGCAGCTTAACGGCGGGAGTCAACCCCTACAATGAGCAGTTCTTC.

This chain connects TRBV6-6 to TRBJ1-1, with a possible D match to TRBD1 (5 bases). Germline V gene lookup returns CDR1 MNHNY and CDR2 SVGAGI (reference sequence). CDR3 size: 14 residues. Trimming stripped 5 bases from V and 0 bases from J, with 10 bases between. CDR3 nucleotides: TGTGCCAGCAGTGGGGGGGGAGTGAACACTGAAGCTTTCTTT. Its translation: CASSGGGVNTEAFF.

This chain uses TRBV7-3 with TRBJ2-3; TRBD2 matches 9 bases. J gave up 0 bases and V 3 bases, and 4 bases lay outside the gene matches. The CDR3 has 16 amino acids. The germline V gene encodes CDR1 SGHTA and CDR2 FQGTGA. For the CDR3, the DNA is TGTGCCAGCAGCTTCCCCGGGACTAGCAGCACAGATACGCAGTATTTT. Translating gives CASSFPGTSSTDTQYF.

The chain recombines TRBV27 with TRBJ2-5; 7 bases are a match to TRBD1. Trimming removed 8 bases from V and 4 bases from J; junction bases left unmatched: 4. This CDR3 comprises 12 residues. The germline V gene has CDR1 MNHEY and CDR2 SMNVEV (reference sequence). CDR3 coding DNA: TGTGCCAGCGCCCGACAGGGAGAGACCCAGTACTTC. Its translation: CASARQGETQYF.

The chain is built from TRBV11-2 and TRBJ2-3, with 11 bases aligning to TRBD2. This CDR3 is built from 17 residues. The trim removed 4 bases at V and 4 bases at J, leaving 10 bases unmatched. Germline-derived CDR1 and CDR2 are SGHAT and FQNNGV. The CDR3, as DNA: TGTGCCAGCAGCTCTAGAGGGCTAGCGGGAGGAGCAGATACGCAGTATTTT. Protein sequence: CASSSRGLAGGADTQYF.

The chain has TRBV5-5 and TRBJ2-1; D gene uncertain. The V end was cut by 0 bases, the J end by 0 bases, with 7 bases between. The CDR3 runs to 15 residues. Germline V gives CDR1 SGHKS, CDR2 YYEKEE (reference sequence). The CDR3 region has the DNA TGTGCCAGCAGCTTGGGAGATGCCTCCTACAATGAGCAGTTCTTC. This gives the protein CASSLGDASYNEQFF.

The chain combines TRBV18 with TRBJ2-3; TRBD1 agrees at 9 bases. V lost 3 bases to trimming and J lost 1 base; unmatched junction nucleotides: 5. The CDR3 totals 16 residues. Germline V lookup: CDR1 KGHSH, CDR2 LQKENI. The CDR3 nucleotides are TGTGCCAGCTCACCTCGACAGGGGGACCGCACAGATACGCAGTATTTT. Translating gives CASSPRQGDRTDTQYF.

The chain carries TRBV7-8 and TRBJ2-1; D gene ambiguous. Germline V CDR1 and CDR2: SGHVS, FQNEAQ. Trimming left V 3 bases short and J 4 bases short, with 4 bases between. This CDR3 has 12 residues. The DNA for the CDR3 is TGTGCCAGCAGCTTCCAGTACAATGAGCAGTTCTTC. As protein: CASSFQYNEQFF.

This chain links TRBV5-4 with TRBJ1-1; D ambiguous. V gave up 4 bases and J gave up 1 base, with 14 bases separating them. The germline V gene has CDR1 SGHNT and CDR2 YYREEE (reference sequence). The CDR3 is 15 amino acids. The CDR3 DNA reads TGTGCCAGCAGCCCCCCTACTGATCCGAACACTGAAGCTTTCTTT. Protein product: CASSPPTDPNTEAFF.